This T cell receptor beta chain is drawn from a study of blood T cells in healthy people across ages. Each sample yielded at least 6 million isolated PBMCs. PCR was performed a second time for about 6 to 12 cycles using a sample-barcoded 5' primer and a J-beta primer mix. TCRdb independently ran MiXCR on the 5' RACE reads; one entry per CDR3 protein. The repertoire holds about 760,000 distinct CDR3 sequences, with about 56% as singletons. Trimming stripped 3 bases from V and 8 bases from J, with 8 bases between. Germline V gene sequence: CDR1 KGHSH, CDR2 LQKENI. The CDR3 length is 12 residues. This sequence originates from a man between 35 and 55 years old in good health. Source material: blood. The rearrangement joins TRBV18 to TRBJ1-5, with D tentatively TRBD1 (5 bases). For the CDR3, the DNA is TGTGCCAGCTCACCGGGACGGGAGCCCCAGCATTTT. Its protein is CASSPGREPQHF. The whole variable domain, remainder taken from reference TRBV18 and TRBJ1-5, is NAGVMQNPRHLVRRRGQEARLRCSPMKGHSHVYWYRQLPEEGLKFMVYLQKENIIDESGMPKERFSAEFPKEGPSILRIQQVVRGDSAAYFCASSPGREPQHFGDGTRLSIL.